Shown below are 14 T cell receptor beta chains from a single sample sequenced in a study of blood T cell repertoires in COVID-19. Profiling relied on immunoSEQ multiplex PCR, and the TCRdb table lists in-frame clones only, not all of them. Of 45,000 to 50,000 clones listed, around 79% are singletons. Sequences were obtained from peripheral blood. The receptors originated from a human donor with active or convalescent COVID-19. The donor label of this sample is uncertain.

CDR3 sequence reads: CASRTTSGSVYEQFF. CDR3 bases: TGTGCCAGCAGGACGACTAGCGGGAGTGTCTATGAGCAGTTCTTC. V and J are TRBV6-5 and TRBJ2-1; 12 nucleotides match TRBD2. The length of the CDR3 is 15 residues. V dropped 6 bases and J dropped 8; count of bases not matched to a gene: 8. CDR1 and CDR2 (germline): MNHEY, SVGAGI.

A single count supports this clone. This chain links TRBV6-4 with TRBJ2-3; maybe TRBD2 (5 bases). The CDR3 loop spans 15 amino acids. V was trimmed by 6 bases and J by 4 bases, leaving 17 bases between them. From germline, CDR1 is MRHNA and CDR2 SNTAGT. The chain's CDR3 is CASSATPSGADTQYF. The CDR3 nucleotides read TGTGCCAGCAGCGCCACCCCCAGCGGAGCAGATACGCAGTATTTT.

The chain links TRBV27 to TRBJ1-1; TRBD1 aligns across 10 bases. Per the germline V gene, CDR1 is MNHEY and CDR2 is SMNVEV (reference sequence). The CDR3 consists of 14 residues. The V gene end was trimmed by 8 bases and the J gene end by 4 bases; junction bases not matched to a gene: 7. In DNA, the CDR3 is TGTGCCAGCTGTTATGGGACAGGGGTCACTGAAGCTTTCTTT. Translation: CASCYGTGVTEAFF.

This clone was detected a few times. The chain carries TRBV24-1 and TRBJ2-5, with 14 bases fitting TRBD2. Germline trimming cut 3 bases from V and 5 bases from J; bases unmatched to any gene: 4. The CDR3 sequence is 16 residues long. Germline assignment: CDR1 KGHDR and CDR2 SFDVKD. The DNA of the CDR3 is TGTGCCACCAGTGATCCACGGACTAGCGGGAGGGAGACCCAGTACTTC. Residues: CATSDPRTSGRETQYF.

This clone was seen repeatedly, ten times or more. The gene calls are TRBV24-1 and TRBJ2-1; 13 bases line up with TRBD2. Germline V gene sequence: CDR1 KGHDR, CDR2 SFDVKD. After removal of 0 bases from V and 6 bases from J, the junction contained 7 bases not matched to a gene. The CDR3 has 18 amino acids. The CDR3 DNA reads TGTGCCACCAGTGATTTGGGAACTAGCGGGAGGGCGATCAATGAGCAGTTCTTC. This sequence encodes CATSDLGTSGRAINEQFF.

The J gene is TRBJ2-5, the V gene TRBV4-3; possible D gene TRBD1, 6 bases. CDR1 is LGHNA and CDR2 is YSLEER in the germline V gene. This CDR3 has 16 amino acids. V lost 1 base to trimming and J lost 4 bases, with 16 bases between them. Written as DNA, the CDR3 is TGCGCCAGCAGCCAAGGGGGCAGGGGAAACGGAGAGACCCAGTACTTC. Protein product: CASSQGGRGNGETQYF.

This clone was observed a single time. The germline gene is not matched at one end of the junction; a read error may be the cause. This chain links TRBV3-1 (or the pseudogene TRBV3-2) with TRBJ1-2; D is possibly TRBD1 (6 bases). This CDR3 contains 16 residues. CDR1 and CDR2 (germline): LGHDT, YNNKEL (reference sequence). DNA for the CDR3: TGTGCCAGCACCCAAGGGGGGGAGTACCTTAACTATGGCTACACCTTC. This sequence encodes CASTQGGEYLNYGYTF.

The DNA of the CDR3 is TGTGCCAGCAGCCCCTTTGGATGGGGGGGGACTGAAGCTTTCTTT. It codes for CASSPFGWGGTEAFF. The V gene is TRBV7-2, the J gene TRBJ1-1; TRBD1 is a possible D gene (5 bases). V was clipped by 5 bases and J by 5 bases, with 18 bases between them. CDR3 size: 15 residues. Germline V lookup: CDR1 SGHTA, CDR2 FQGNSA.

The chain uses TRBV13 and TRBJ1-6; D is possibly TRBD1 (6 bases). V lost 1 base and J 10 bases, leaving 11 bases between the germline ends. This CDR3 region has 14 residues. Germline V gives CDR1 PRHDT, CDR2 FYEKMQ (reference sequence). CDR3: CASSLDRAGSPLHF. Written as DNA, the CDR3 is TGTGCCAGCAGCTTAGACAGGGCCGGATCACCCCTCCACTTT.

The gene calls are TRBV19 and TRBJ2-3; D may be TRBD2 (5 bases). The CDR3 runs to 14 residues. V was clipped by 7 bases and J by 1 base, with 12 bases between them. In germline, CDR1 is LNHDA, CDR2 SQIVND (reference sequence). The CDR3 spells CASKYLGGTDTQYF. The CDR3 DNA reads as TGTGCCAGTAAGTACCTGGGAGGCACAGATACGCAGTATTTT.

The chain couples TRBV27 to TRBJ1-2, with D possibly matching TRBD1 (6 bases). The CDR3 spans 13 residues. Between the trimmed V and J ends, which lost 5 bases and 5 bases, there was a span of 12 bases. The germline V gene has CDR1 MNHEY and CDR2 SMNVEV (reference sequence). The CDR3 DNA reads TGTGCCAGCAGTATGGGGGGGGCTTATGGCTACACCTTC. Translating gives CASSMGGAYGYTF.

This chain links TRBV19 with TRBJ2-3; the match to TRBD2 covers 7 bases. The CDR3 sequence is 15 residues long. V lost 8 bases, J lost 2 bases, and 10 bases stayed unmatched. Germline lookup yields CDR1 LNHDA and CDR2 SQIVND (reference sequence). The CDR3 DNA is TGTGCCAGTTCACGGGGGACTACGCACACAGATACGCAGTATTTT. As protein: CASSRGTTHTDTQYF.

The V gene is TRBV4-3, the J gene TRBJ2-3; TRBD2 matches at 8 bases. CDR1 and CDR2 (germline): LGHNA, YSLEER. This CDR3 region has 16 residues. After removal of 1 base from V and 3 bases from J, the junction contained 6 bases not matched to a gene. For the CDR3, the DNA is TGCGCCAGCAGCCAAGCCGGAGCGGGAGTAACAGATACGCAGTATTTT. Residues: CASSQAGAGVTDTQYF.

V gene TRBV5-6 combines with J gene TRBJ2-7, with a weak D call TRBD1 (5 bases). The CDR3 totals 15 residues. CDR1 SGHDT and CDR2 YYEEEE come from the germline V gene. Between the trimmed V and J ends, which lost 0 bases and 2 bases, there was a span of 12 bases. CDR3 bases: TGTGCCAGCAGCTTGGGGGGCCCTAGAGCCTACGAGCAGTACTTC. Its protein is CASSLGGPRAYEQYF.